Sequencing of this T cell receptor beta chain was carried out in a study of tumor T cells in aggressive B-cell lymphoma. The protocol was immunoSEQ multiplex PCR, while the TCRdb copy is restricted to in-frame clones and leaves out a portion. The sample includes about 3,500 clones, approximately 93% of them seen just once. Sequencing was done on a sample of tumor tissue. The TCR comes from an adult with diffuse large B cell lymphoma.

The CDR3, as DNA: TGCAGCGCATTACAGCTGGCAGGGGCAACTACTAATGGCTACACCTTC. Translation gives CSALQLAGATTNGYTF. The chain joins TRBV29-1 to TRBJ1-2; a possible D gene is TRBD1 (6 bases). Germline values: CDR1 SQVTM, CDR2 ANQGSEA. V shed 7 bases and J shed 6 bases, with 27 bases lying between them. This CDR3 is built from 16 residues.